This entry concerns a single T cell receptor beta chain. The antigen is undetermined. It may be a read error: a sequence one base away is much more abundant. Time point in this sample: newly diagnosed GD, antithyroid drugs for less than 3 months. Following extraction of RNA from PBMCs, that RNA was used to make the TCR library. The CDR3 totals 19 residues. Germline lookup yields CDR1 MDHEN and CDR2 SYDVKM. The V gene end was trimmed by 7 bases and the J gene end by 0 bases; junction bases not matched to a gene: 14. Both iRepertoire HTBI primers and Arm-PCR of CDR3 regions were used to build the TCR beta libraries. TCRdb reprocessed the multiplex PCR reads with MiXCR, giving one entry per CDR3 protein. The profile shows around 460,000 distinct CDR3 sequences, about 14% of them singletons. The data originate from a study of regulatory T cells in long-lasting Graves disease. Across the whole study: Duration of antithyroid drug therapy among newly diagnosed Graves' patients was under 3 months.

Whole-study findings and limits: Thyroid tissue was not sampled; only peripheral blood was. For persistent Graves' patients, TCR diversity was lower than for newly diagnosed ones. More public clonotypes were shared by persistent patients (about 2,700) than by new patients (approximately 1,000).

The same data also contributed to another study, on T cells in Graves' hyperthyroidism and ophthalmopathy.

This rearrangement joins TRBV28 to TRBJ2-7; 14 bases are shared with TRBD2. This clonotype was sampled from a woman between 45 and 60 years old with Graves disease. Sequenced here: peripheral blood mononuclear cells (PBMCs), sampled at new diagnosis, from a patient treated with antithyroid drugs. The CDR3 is CASKKPGTSGGDSSYEQYF. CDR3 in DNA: TGTGCCAGCAAAAAACCCGGGACTAGCGGGGGCGATAGCTCCTACGAGCAGTACTTC.